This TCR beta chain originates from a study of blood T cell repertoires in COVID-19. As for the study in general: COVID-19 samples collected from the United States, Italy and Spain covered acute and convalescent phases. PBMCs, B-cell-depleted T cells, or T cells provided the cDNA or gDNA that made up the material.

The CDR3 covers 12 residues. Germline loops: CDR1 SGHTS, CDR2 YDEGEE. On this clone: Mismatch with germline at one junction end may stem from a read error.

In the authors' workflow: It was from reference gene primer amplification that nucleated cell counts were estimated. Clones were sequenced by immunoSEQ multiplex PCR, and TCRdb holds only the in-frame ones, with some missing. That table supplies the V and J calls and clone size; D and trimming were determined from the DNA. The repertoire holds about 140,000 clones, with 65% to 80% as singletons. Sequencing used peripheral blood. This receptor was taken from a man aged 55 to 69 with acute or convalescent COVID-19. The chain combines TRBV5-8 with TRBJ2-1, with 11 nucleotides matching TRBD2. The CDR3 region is CASSFLLAGGIF. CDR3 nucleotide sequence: TGTGCCAGCAGCTTCCTCTTAGCGGGAGGGATCTTC.